This T cell receptor (beta chain) was sequenced during a study of cytomegalovirus exposure and HLA in healthy donors. Whole-study context: A data release that came early held 80 million or so unique TCRs from HLA-typed donors. Notes on the study in general: As a later analysis showed, several of the most significant clusters appeared to be linked to common viral pathogens.

V was cut by 7 bases and J by 8 bases, with 14 bases left in between. CDR3 length equals 12 residues. Germline-derived CDR1 and CDR2 are SEHNR and FQNEAQ (reference sequence). PCR was performed using 60 Vbeta and 13 Jbeta primers. The method was immunoSEQ multiplex PCR; TCRdb's version includes in-frame clones alone and lacks a portion of them. Seen here are around 100,000 clones, approximately 80% observed once, and the top ten hold under 4.5%. This clone has only one observation. Antigen unknown. The rearrangement links TRBV7-9 to TRBJ1-2; D unresolved. The receptor was isolated from a female donor in good health and CMV-seropositive. Sequencing was performed on PBMCs. The DNA of the CDR3 is TGTGCCAGCACCCTTCAGGATAACGGCTACACCTTC. Encoded protein: CASTLQDNGYTF.